The 22 T cell receptor beta chains below all came from one sample that was sequenced in a study of blood T cell repertoires in COVID-19. Assay used: immunoSEQ multiplex PCR; TCRdb lists only in-frame clones, some missing. The repertoire holds about 80,000 clones, with over 75% as singletons. The source material was peripheral blood. The receptor source for this set is a human donor in a cohort sampled during active COVID-19.

The V call is TRBV19, the J call TRBJ2-2; TRBD2 matches 8 bases. Trimming at V came to 8 bases and at J to 6 bases, leaving 8 bases not matched to a gene. The CDR3 covers 14 residues. The germline CDR1 and CDR2 sequences are LNHDA and SQIVND (reference sequence). The CDR3 nucleotides read TGTGCCAGTCGACCGGGACTAGTATCCGGGGAGCTGTTTTTT. Translating gives CASRPGLVSGELFF.

The chain employs TRBV12-2 and TRBJ2-5; TRBD2, as called in the table, went unchecked against the DNA. TRBV12-2 is classified as a pseudogene. The CDR3 runs 16 residues. CDR3 nucleotides: TGTGCAAGTCGCTTAGTTTGCGGGAACGAACAAGAGACCCAGTACTTC. Residues: CASRLVCGNEQETQYF.

The rearrangement links TRBV10-3 to TRBJ2-1; TRBD2 matches at 13 bases. Per the germline V gene, CDR1 is ENHRY and CDR2 is SYGVKD. V lost 9 bases, J lost 3 bases, and 8 bases stayed unmatched. The CDR3 is 16 residues long. The CDR3 DNA reads as TGTGCCATAGGGACTAGCGGGAAAAAAGGCTACAATGAGCAGTTCTTC. Its protein product is CAIGTSGKKGYNEQFF.

This chain links TRBV19 with TRBJ1-5; tentatively, D is TRBD1 (5 bases). CDR3 size: 15 residues. Per the germline V gene, CDR1 is LNHDA and CDR2 is SQIVND (reference sequence). The V and J ends lost 4 bases and 6 bases respectively, with 16 bases between them. Here the CDR3 reads CASSKRRGLGQPQHF. In DNA, the CDR3 is TGTGCCAGTAGTAAGAGGAGGGGCCTAGGTCAGCCCCAGCATTTT. The full variable domain, its missing parts supplied by reference TRBV19 and TRBJ1-5, is DGGITQSPKYLFRKEGQNVTLSCEQNLNHDAMYWYRQDPGQGLRLIYYSQIVNDFQKGDIAEGYSVSREKKESFPLTVTSAQKNPTAFYLCASSKRRGLGQPQHFGDGTRLSIL.

The chain employs TRBV28 and TRBJ1-2, with D possibly TRBD1 on 5 matching bases. The CDR3 sequence is 15 residues long. Germline V gene lookup returns CDR1 MDHEN and CDR2 SYDVKM. V gave up 3 bases and J gave up 4 bases, with 15 bases separating them. In DNA, the CDR3 is TGTGCCAGCAGTTTCCCCGTCGGGGGGAGCTATGGCTACACCTTC. Translated, it gives CASSFPVGGSYGYTF.

This chain uses TRBV5-6 with TRBJ1-3; 8 bases map to TRBD1. The ends lost 1 base at V and 4 bases at J; junction bases unmatched: 1. The CDR3 totals 14 residues. Germline CDR1 is SGHDT and CDR2 is YYEEEE. CDR3 loop: CASSLQGAGNTIYF. Here the CDR3 DNA reads TGTGCCAGCAGCTTGCAGGGGGCCGGAAACACCATATATTTT.

The rearrangement uses TRBV7-3 and TRBJ2-1; a possible D gene is TRBD1 (7 bases). V gave up 3 bases and J gave up 10 bases, with 13 bases separating them. CDR3 size: 13 residues. Germline V CDR1 and CDR2: SGHTA, FQGTGA. The DNA for the CDR3 is TGTGCCAGCAGCTTGGCCCCAGGGGGGGAGCAGTTCTTC. Amino acid sequence: CASSLAPGGEQFF.

The rearrangement joins TRBV28 to TRBJ1-5, with D possibly TRBD1 on 5 matching bases. Germline values: CDR1 MDHEN, CDR2 SYDVKM. The CDR3 is 16 amino acids. Trimming stripped 3 bases from V and 4 bases from J, with 16 bases between. Here the CDR3 DNA reads TGTGCCAGCAGTTTTCCCCCCGGGGGAGCGAATCAGCCCCAGCATTTT. As protein: CASSFPPGGANQPQHF.

This clone was found once. This chain connects TRBV7-3 to TRBJ2-3, with 10 bases that match TRBD2. The V gene's germline CDR1 is SGHTA and CDR2 FQGTGA. V was clipped by 5 bases and J by 3 bases; unmatched bases: 11. The CDR3 loop spans 17 amino acids. CDR3 sequence reads: CASSPLRASGSTDTQYF. The DNA of the CDR3 is TGTGCCAGCAGCCCCCTTCGGGCTAGCGGGAGTACAGATACGCAGTATTTT.

This sequence joins TRBV9 and TRBJ2-3, with no clear D. The CDR3 runs to 19 residues. The V and J ends lost 0 bases and 1 base respectively, with 21 bases between them. Germline loops: CDR1 SGDLS, CDR2 YYNGEE. The DNA for the CDR3 is TGTGCCAGCAGCGTAGGCCAACCCCCCGGTACTACCGGCACAGATACGCAGTATTTT. Translated, it gives CASSVGQPPGTTGTDTQYF. Variable domain in full (rest from reference TRBV9 and TRBJ2-3): DSGVTQTPKHLITATGQRVTLRCSPRSGDLSVYWYQQSLDQGLQFLIQYYNGEERAKGNILERFSAQQFPDLHSELNLSSLELGDSALYFCASSVGQPPGTTGTDTQYFGPGTRLTVL.

This clone was counted between two and nine times. The chain carries TRBV4-1 and TRBJ2-3; D possibly corresponds to TRBD2 (6 bases). This CDR3 is built from 16 residues. The ends were cut back, 0 bases at V and 2 bases at J, with 12 bases in the middle. Per germline, CDR1 MGHRA and CDR2 YSYEKL. The DNA of the CDR3 is TGCGCCAGCAGCCAAGAGGGCGGGACTTACACAGATACGCAGTATTTT. Translating gives CASSQEGGTYTDTQYF.

The CDR3 DNA follows: TGTGCCAGCAGCCGCGGGACTAGCGGGGGGAAAGGGGCAGATACGCAGTATTTT. The encoded protein is CASSRGTSGGKGADTQYF. The chain combines TRBV3-1 (or the pseudogene TRBV3-2) with TRBJ2-3; the match to TRBD2 covers 15 bases. Germline V gene data show CDR1 as LGHDT and CDR2 as YNNKEL (reference sequence). Unmatched junction bases numbered 9, after V lost 4 bases and J lost 4 bases. The CDR3 is 18 residues long.

This chain connects TRBV5-5 to TRBJ2-7; 9 positions agree with TRBD1. The V and J ends lost 0 bases and 3 bases, in that order; junction bases with no gene match: 7. The CDR3 is made up of 16 amino acids. The germline V gene has CDR1 SGHKS and CDR2 YYEKEE (reference sequence). The CDR3 is CASSLAGGTGNYEQYF. CDR3 DNA sequence: TGTGCCAGCAGCTTGGCCGGAGGGACAGGGAACTACGAGCAGTACTTC.

This clone was detected only a few times. The chain combines TRBV4-1 with TRBJ1-5, with D perhaps TRBD1 (6 bases). Germline lookup yields CDR1 MGHRA and CDR2 YSYEKL. The CDR3 is made up of 15 amino acids. V was pared by 0 bases and J by 4 bases, with 10 bases between. The CDR3 sequence: CASSQDLGANQPQHF. Written as DNA, the CDR3 is TGCGCCAGCAGCCAAGATCTGGGGGCGAATCAGCCCCAGCATTTT.

The chain has TRBV6-2 or TRBV6-3 and TRBJ1-5; no definite D call. The length of the CDR3 is 16 residues. The V gene's germline CDR1 is MNHEY and CDR2 SVGEGT. V was shortened by 5 bases and J by 2 bases, with 16 bases between the two germline ends. CDR3 bases: TGTGCCAGCAGTCCATCAAGGAGGTCTGGCAATCAGCCCCAGCATTTT. It yields the protein CASSPSRRSGNQPQHF.

CDR3 nucleotide sequence: TGTGCCAGCAGTGAACCTGGGACAGGCAATTCACCCCTCCACTTT. This codes for CASSEPGTGNSPLHF. The gene calls are TRBV6-1 and TRBJ1-6, with 8 bases that match TRBD1. Trimming at V came to 2 bases and at J to 7 bases, leaving 4 bases not matched to a gene. The CDR3 is made up of 15 amino acids. The germline V gene has CDR1 MNHNS and CDR2 SASEGT.

The V call is TRBV18, the J call TRBJ2-7; 9 bases align to TRBD1. Germline-derived CDR1 and CDR2 are KGHSH and LQKENI. The trim removed 3 bases at V and 0 bases at J, leaving 3 bases unmatched. The length of the CDR3 is 15 residues. The CDR3 sequence is CASSPDRGSSYEQYF. The CDR3 nucleotides are TGTGCCAGCTCACCGGACAGGGGAAGCTCCTACGAGCAGTACTTC.

The chain recombines TRBV19 with TRBJ2-7; TRBD1 might be the D (8 bases). The CDR3 spans 16 residues. From germline, CDR1 is LNHDA and CDR2 SQIVND (reference sequence). The V and J ends lost 5 bases and 0 bases respectively, with 17 bases between them. The CDR3: CASSDYRGGASYEQYF. In DNA form, the CDR3 reads TGTGCCAGTAGTGACTACAGGGGGGGAGCCTCCTACGAGCAGTACTTC.

This clone showed up just a few times. The chain recombines TRBV7-4 with TRBJ2-4; 8 bases agree with TRBD1. This CDR3 region has 16 residues. Germline assignment: CDR1 SGHVT and CDR2 SQSDAQ. J gave up 0 bases and V 4 bases, and 5 bases lay outside the gene matches. The CDR3 is CASSSGQGLAKNIQYF. The CDR3 coding sequence is TGTGCCAGCAGCTCCGGACAGGGCCTAGCCAAAAACATTCAGTACTTC.

V is TRBV11-2 and J is TRBJ2-2; D is unclear. CDR1 and CDR2 from the germline V gene are SGHAT and FQNNGV. Trimming shortened V by 5 bases and J by 4 bases, and 5 bases separated the two germline ends. There are 12 residues in the CDR3. As DNA, the CDR3 is TGTGCCAGCAGCCGGAGCACCGGGGAGCTGTTTTTT. This encodes CASSRSTGELFF.

The chain has TRBV7-3 and TRBJ2-1; weak D call: TRBD1 (7 bases). Between the trimmed V and J ends, which lost 8 bases and 10 bases, there was a span of 24 bases. Germline CDR1 and CDR2: SGHTA and FQGTGA. This CDR3 contains 15 residues. CDR3 in amino acids: CASAAGGRQSKEQFF. For the CDR3, the DNA is TGTGCCAGCGCCGCAGGGGGGAGGCAATCGAAAGAGCAGTTCTTC. Variable domain in full (rest from reference TRBV7-3 and TRBJ2-1): GAGVSQTPSNKVTEKGKYVELRCDPISGHTALYWYRQSLGQGPEFLIYFQGTGAADDSGLPNDRFFAVRPEGSVSTLKIQRTERGDSAVYLCASAAGGRQSKEQFFGPGTRLTVL.

For the CDR3, the DNA is TGTGCCAGCAGCTTAAGGGGCGAAGGGCAGCCCCAGCATTTT. It translates to CASSLRGEGQPQHF. The chain recombines TRBV7-9 with TRBJ1-5; TRBD1 is a possible D gene (5 bases). V lost 2 bases to trimming and J lost 7 bases, with 12 bases between them. Germline lookup yields CDR1 SEHNR and CDR2 FQNEAQ (reference sequence). This CDR3 has 14 amino acids.